What follows are 5 T cell receptor beta chains derived from one specimen sequenced in a study of T cells in Graves' hyperthyroidism and ophthalmopathy. From RNA transcripts, TCR beta CDR3 regions were amplified. TCR CDR3 underwent first-round RT-PCR with the HTBI primer set. TCRdb used MiXCR to reprocess the multiplex PCR reads, holding one entry per CDR3 protein. Among some 620,000 distinct CDR3 sequences listed, under 20% were seen once. Sequencing used blood. The origin of the receptors is a woman in her twenties or thirties with Graves' hyperthyroidism.

This clonotype was recorded at least ten times. This chain links TRBV30 with TRBJ2-3; 7 bases map to TRBD1. Trimming at V came to 1 base and at J to 0 bases, leaving 4 bases not matched to a gene. The germline CDR1 and CDR2 sequences are GTSNPN and SVGIG (reference sequence). CDR3 length equals 15 residues. In DNA form, the CDR3 reads TGTGCCTGGAGTGAGACAGGGCCTAGCACAGATACGCAGTATTTT. Amino acids: CAWSETGPSTDTQYF.

About this clonotype itself: A much larger clone differs by one base, so this may be a read error. This rearrangement joins TRBV6-2 or TRBV6-3 to TRBJ2-1; the match to TRBD2 covers 7 bases. Trimming cost V 6 bases and J 8 bases; bases outside gene matches: 7. The CDR3 loop spans 13 amino acids. Germline V gene sequence: CDR1 MNHEY, CDR2 SVGEGT. CDR3 residues: CASSRTRGDEQFF. The CDR3 nucleotides read TGTGCCAGCAGCCGGACTAGAGGGGATGAGCAGTTCTTC.

The V and J genes are TRBV2 and TRBJ2-5; weak D call: TRBD1 (5 bases). The CDR3 has 15 residues. Trimming pared 6 bases from V and 5 bases from J, leaving 19 bases between. Germline V CDR1 and CDR2: SNHLY, FYNNEI. This chain's CDR3 is CASSGRTKSGETQYF. In DNA, the CDR3 is TGTGCCAGCAGCGGCCGGACAAAGTCAGGGGAGACCCAGTACTTC.

This clonotype was counted at least ten times. V usage is TRBV28 and J usage is TRBJ1-1, with no clear D. The CDR3 runs to 14 residues. Germline-derived CDR1 and CDR2 are MDHEN and SYDVKM. The V gene lost 8 bases and the J gene lost 0 bases, with 13 bases spanning the gap. The CDR3 here is CASCLVVLNTEAFF. The DNA for the CDR3 is TGTGCCAGCTGCTTGGTCGTCCTGAACACTGAAGCTTTCTTT.

The chain links TRBV19 to TRBJ2-1; D is possibly TRBD2 (5 bases). V dropped 4 bases and J dropped 6 bases, with 25 bases sitting between them. The CDR3 runs to 18 residues. Germline lookup yields CDR1 LNHDA and CDR2 SQIVND (reference sequence). In DNA form, the CDR3 reads TGTGCCAGTAGTACCCAACGAGGGTACGGGATTGGCATCAATGAGCAGTTCTTC. The encoded protein is CASSTQRGYGIGINEQFF.